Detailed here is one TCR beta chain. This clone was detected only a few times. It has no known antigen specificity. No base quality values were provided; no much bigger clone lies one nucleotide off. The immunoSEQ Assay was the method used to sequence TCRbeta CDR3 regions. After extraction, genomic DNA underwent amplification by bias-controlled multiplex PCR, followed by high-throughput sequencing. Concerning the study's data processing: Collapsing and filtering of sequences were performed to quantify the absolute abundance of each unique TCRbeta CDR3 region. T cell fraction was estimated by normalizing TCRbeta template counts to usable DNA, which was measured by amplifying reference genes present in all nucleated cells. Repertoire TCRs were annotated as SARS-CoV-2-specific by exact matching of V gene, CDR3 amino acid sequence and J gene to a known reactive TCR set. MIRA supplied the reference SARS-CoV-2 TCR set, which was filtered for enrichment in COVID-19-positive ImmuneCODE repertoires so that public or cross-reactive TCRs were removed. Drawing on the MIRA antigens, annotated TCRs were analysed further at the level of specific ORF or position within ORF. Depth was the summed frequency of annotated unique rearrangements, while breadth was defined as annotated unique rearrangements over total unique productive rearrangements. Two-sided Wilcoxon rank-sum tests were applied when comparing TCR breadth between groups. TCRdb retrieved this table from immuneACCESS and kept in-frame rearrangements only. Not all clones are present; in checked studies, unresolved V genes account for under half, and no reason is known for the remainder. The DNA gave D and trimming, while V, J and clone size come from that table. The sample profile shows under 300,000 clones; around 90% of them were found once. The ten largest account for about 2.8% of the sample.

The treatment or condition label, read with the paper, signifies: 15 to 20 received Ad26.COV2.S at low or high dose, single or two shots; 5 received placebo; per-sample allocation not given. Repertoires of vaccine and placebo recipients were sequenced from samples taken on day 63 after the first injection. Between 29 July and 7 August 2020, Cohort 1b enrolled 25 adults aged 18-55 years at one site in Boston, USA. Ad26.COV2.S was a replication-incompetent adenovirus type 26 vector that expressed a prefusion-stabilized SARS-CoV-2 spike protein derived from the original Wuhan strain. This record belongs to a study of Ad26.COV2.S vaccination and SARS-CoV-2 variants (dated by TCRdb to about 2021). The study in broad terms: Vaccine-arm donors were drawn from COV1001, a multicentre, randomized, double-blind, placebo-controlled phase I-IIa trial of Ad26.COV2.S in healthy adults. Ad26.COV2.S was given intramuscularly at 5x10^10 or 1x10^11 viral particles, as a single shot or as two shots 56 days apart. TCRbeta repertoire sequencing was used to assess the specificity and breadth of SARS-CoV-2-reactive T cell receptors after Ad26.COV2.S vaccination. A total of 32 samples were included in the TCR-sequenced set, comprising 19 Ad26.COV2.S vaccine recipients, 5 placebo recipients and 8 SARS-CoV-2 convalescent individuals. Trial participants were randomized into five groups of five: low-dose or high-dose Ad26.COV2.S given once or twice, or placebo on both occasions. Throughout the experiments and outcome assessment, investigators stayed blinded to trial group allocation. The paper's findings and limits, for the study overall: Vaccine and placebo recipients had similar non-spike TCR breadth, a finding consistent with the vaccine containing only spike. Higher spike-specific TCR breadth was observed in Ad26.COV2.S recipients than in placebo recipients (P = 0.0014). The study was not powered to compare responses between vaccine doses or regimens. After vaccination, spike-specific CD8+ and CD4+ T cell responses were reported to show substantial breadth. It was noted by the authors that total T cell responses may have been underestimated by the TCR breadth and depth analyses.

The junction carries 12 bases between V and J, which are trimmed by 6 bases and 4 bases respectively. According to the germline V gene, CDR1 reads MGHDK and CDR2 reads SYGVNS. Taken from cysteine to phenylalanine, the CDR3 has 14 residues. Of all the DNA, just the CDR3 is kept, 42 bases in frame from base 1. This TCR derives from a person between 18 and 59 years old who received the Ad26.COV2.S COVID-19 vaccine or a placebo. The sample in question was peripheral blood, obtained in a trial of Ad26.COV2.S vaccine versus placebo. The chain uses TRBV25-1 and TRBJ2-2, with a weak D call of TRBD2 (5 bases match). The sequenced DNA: TGTGCCAGCAGATCGCCGGGGATCACCGGGGAGCTGTTTTTT. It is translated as CASRSPGITGELFF. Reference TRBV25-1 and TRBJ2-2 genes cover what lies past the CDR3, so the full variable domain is EADIYQTPRYLVIGTGKKITLECSQTMGHDKMYWYQQDPGMELHLIHYSYGVNSTEKGDLSSESTVSRIRTEHFPLTLESARPSHTSQYLCASRSPGITGELFFGEGSRLTVL.